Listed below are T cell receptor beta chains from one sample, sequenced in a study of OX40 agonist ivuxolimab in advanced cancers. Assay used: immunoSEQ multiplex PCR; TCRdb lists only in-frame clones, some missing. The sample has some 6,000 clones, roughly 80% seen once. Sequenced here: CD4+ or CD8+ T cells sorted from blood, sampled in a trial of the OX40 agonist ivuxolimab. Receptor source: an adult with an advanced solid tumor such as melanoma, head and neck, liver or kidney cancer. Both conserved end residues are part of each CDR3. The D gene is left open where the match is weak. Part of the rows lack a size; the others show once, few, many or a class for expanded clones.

TGTGCCAGCAGCTTAGGGACAGCGGTATACGAGCAGTACTTC	CASSLGTAVYEQYF	TRBV7-2	NA	NA	TRBJ2-7
TGCGCCAGCAGCCCCAGAGGCAGGCCAATGGTTAGTAATCAGCCCCAGCATTTT	CASSPRGRPMVSNQPQHF	TRBV5-1	NA	NA	TRBJ1-5
TGTGCCAGCCGCTCCCGGGACAACTATCAGAGCACAGATACGCAGTATTTT	CASRSRDNYQSTDTQYF	TRBV28	NA	NA	TRBJ2-3
TGCGCCAGCAGCCAAGCGAGCGGAATTGAGCAGTTCTTC	CASSQASGIEQFF	TRBV4-3	NA	NA	TRBJ2-1
TGTGCCAGCAGTTGGAGGGCTGGGGCCCCCTATGGCTACACCTTC	CASSWRAGAPYGYTF	TRBV5-6	NA	NA	TRBJ1-2
TGTGCCAGCAGCTTGGCCGGGACTATCCCACGGCCCTACGAGCAGTACTTC	CASSLAGTIPRPYEQYF	TRBV5-6	TRBD2	few	TRBJ2-7
TGTGCCAGCAGCTTAGTAGGCCCGGGGGGCGACGAGCAGTACTTC	CASSLVGPGGDEQYF	TRBV7-8	NA	NA	TRBJ2-7
TGTGCCAGTAGCCCGAGGACAATCTCTGAAGCTTTCTTT	CASSPRTISEAFF	TRBV19	NA	NA	TRBJ1-1
TGTGCCAGCAGCTTATTAGGCGGGACAGCCTCAACTAATGAAAAACTGTTTTTT	CASSLLGGTASTNEKLFF	TRBV7-8	TRBD1	NA	TRBJ1-4
TGTGCCAGCAGCTTAGCCCCTACCAATGAGCAGTTCTTC	CASSLAPTNEQFF	TRBV11-2	NA	NA	TRBJ2-1
TGTGCCAGCAGTTCCCTGGACAGTTACACCATATATTTT	CASSSLDSYTIYF	TRBV27	NA	NA	TRBJ1-3
TGCGCCAGCAGCTTGGGAGTAGCGGTACAAGAGACCCAGTACTTC	CASSLGVAVQETQYF	TRBV5-1	NA	NA	TRBJ2-5
TGTGCCAGCAGTTCCTCCGGGACTAGCGGTTACAATGAGCAGTTCTTC	CASSSSGTSGYNEQFF	TRBV6-5	TRBD2	NA	TRBJ2-1
TGTGCCAGCAGCTTGACTGAAATAGCGGGGGGATTCACAGATACGCAGTATTTT	CASSLTEIAGGFTDTQYF	TRBV13	TRBD2	NA	TRBJ2-3
TGTGCCAGCAGCCGCTCCGGGACAGGGTGGATTACAACTAATGAAAAACTGTTTTTT	CASSRSGTGWITTNEKLFF	TRBV14	TRBD1	NA	TRBJ1-4
TGTGCCAGCAGATATGGACTAGCGGGAGTATCCGGGGAGCTGTTTTTT	CASRYGLAGVSGELFF	TRBV28	TRBD2	NA	TRBJ2-2
TGTGCCAGCAGCTCGGACAGCCGGCTGAACACTGAAGCTTTCTTT	CASSSDSRLNTEAFF	TRBV5-5	NA	NA	TRBJ1-1
TGTGCCAGCAGTTACTCCTTTAGCGAGCAGTACTTC	CASSYSFSEQYF	TRBV6-6	NA	once	TRBJ2-7
TGTGCCAGTAGGGGCAGCATGAACACTGAAGCTTTCTTT	CASRGSMNTEAFF	TRBV19	NA	few	TRBJ1-1
TGTGCCAGCAGTCAAGGACAGCTGGGATCGACAGATACGCAGTATTTT	CASSQGQLGSTDTQYF	TRBV6-1	NA	NA	TRBJ2-3
TGTGCCAGTAGTATCGGCACCCACTACGAGCAGTACTTC	CASSIGTHYEQYF	TRBV19	NA	once	TRBJ2-7
TGTGCCTGGAGTTGGACCAACAATGAGCAGTTCTTC	CAWSWTNNEQFF	TRBV30	NA	NA	TRBJ2-1
TGTGCCAGCAGCGTAGAAGGGGGAGAGTTCAATCAGCCCCAGCATTTT	CASSVEGGEFNQPQHF	TRBV9	NA	NA	TRBJ1-5
TGTGCCAGCAGTTTTGAGAGGGGCTATGGCTACACCTTC	CASSFERGYGYTF	TRBV28	NA	NA	TRBJ1-2
TGTGCCAGCAGGGGGGACGCCGGATATGGCTACACCTTC	CASRGDAGYGYTF	TRBV9	NA	few	TRBJ1-2
TGCGCCAGCAGCCAAGATTGGGAAAGCTCCTACAATGAGCAGTTCTTC	CASSQDWESSYNEQFF	TRBV4-3	NA	NA	TRBJ2-1
TGTGCTAGTGGCCTAATACGGGCGGGGTTCACTGAAGCTTTCTTT	CASGLIRAGFTEAFF	TRBV12-5	NA	NA	TRBJ1-1
TGTGCCAGCAGTCCGGGACACGGGGGTAATGAAAAACTGTTTTTT	CASSPGHGGNEKLFF	TRBV4-2	NA	NA	TRBJ1-4
TGTGCCACCAGCAGTTTCCCCGTTGAGAACACTGAAGCTTTCTTT	CATSSFPVENTEAFF	TRBV15	NA	NA	TRBJ1-1
TGTGCCAGCAGTTTATTAGCTCAAATGAACACTGAAGCTTTCTTT	CASSLLAQMNTEAFF	TRBV28	NA	once	TRBJ1-1
TGTGCCAGCAGTGAACTAGCGGGAGGACCAAGCGACACCGGGGAGCTGTTTTTT	CASSELAGGPSDTGELFF	TRBV6-1	TRBD2	NA	TRBJ2-2
TGTGCCAGCAATCTACAGGGGCCAAACTATGGCTACACCTTC	CASNLQGPNYGYTF	TRBV5-8	TRBD1	NA	TRBJ1-2
TGTGCCAGCAGCTTAGTGGCTAGACCCTACGGATCCTACAATGAGCAGTTCTTC	CASSLVARPYGSYNEQFF	TRBV7-2	NA	NA	TRBJ2-1
TGCGCCAGCAGCCAAGTGTCGACAGGGGTGGGAGATACGCAGTATTTT	CASSQVSTGVGDTQYF	TRBV4-1	TRBD1	NA	TRBJ2-3
TGTGCCAGCAGCCGACAGGACTTTTACTACGAGCAGTACTTC	CASSRQDFYYEQYF	TRBV6-6	NA	few	TRBJ2-7
TGTGCCAGCAGCTTAGCGGTTCCAGAGTGGTACGGTGAGCAGTTCTTC	CASSLAVPEWYGEQFF	TRBV7-2	NA	NA	TRBJ2-1
TGTGCCAGTAGTGGGACTAGCGGTTACAATGAGCAGTTCTTC	CASSGTSGYNEQFF	TRBV19	TRBD2	NA	TRBJ2-1
TGCAGCGTTGAAAGCAACAGGGAGTCCAAAAACATTCAGTACTTC	CSVESNRESKNIQYF	TRBV29-1	NA	NA	TRBJ2-4
TGTGCCAGCAGCTTGGGGGCCTTGGAGCAGTACTTC	CASSLGALEQYF	TRBV5-6	NA	NA	TRBJ2-7
TGTGCCAGCAGATGGGGGGAATACGAGCAGTACTTC	CASRWGEYEQYF	TRBV28	NA	NA	TRBJ2-7
TGTGCCTCGGGGGGGGTCGGGACAGTTGGTCCCCCTTACGAGCAGTACTTC	CASGGVGTVGPPYEQYF	TRBV30	NA	few	TRBJ2-7
TGCAGCGTGGATGGACTAGCGGACTCCTACGAGCAGTACTTC	CSVDGLADSYEQYF	TRBV29-1	TRBD2	NA	TRBJ2-7
TGTGCCAGCAGGGTGGGCCAAAGGGAGTACAATGAGCAGTTCTTC	CASRVGQREYNEQFF	TRBV28	NA	NA	TRBJ2-1
TGTGCCAGCAGCTTAGATGCGGCAGAGTCCTACGAGCAGTACTTC	CASSLDAAESYEQYF	TRBV7-9	NA	NA	TRBJ2-7
TGTGCCAGCAGGGGGTTCTCAAATTCACCCCTCCACTTT	CASRGFSNSPLHF	TRBV6-5	NA	NA	TRBJ1-6
TGTGCCAGCAGCTTCGGCCTTAACAATGAGCAGTTCTTC	CASSFGLNNEQFF	TRBV7-9	NA	NA	TRBJ2-1
TGCGCCAGCAGCGACGGGGACACCTATTATGGCTACACCTTC	CASSDGDTYYGYTF	TRBV4-1	NA	NA	TRBJ1-2
TGTGCCTCCGCTACCTATGGCTACACCTTC	CASATYGYTF	TRBV28	NA	few	TRBJ1-2
TGCGCCAGTAGTAAGGACAGGGGGTTCTCCAACACCGGGGAGCTGTTTTTT	CASSKDRGFSNTGELFF	TRBV19	TRBD1	NA	TRBJ2-2
TGTGCCACCAGCGGTAGTGTAAGTGGCGAGCAGTACTTC	CATSGSVSGEQYF	TRBV15	NA	few	TRBJ2-7
TGTGCCAGTAGTATAGGCGGCGGGAGTAATGAGCAGTTCTTC	CASSIGGGSNEQFF	TRBV19	TRBD2	NA	TRBJ2-1
TGTGCCAGTTGGAGGGCCGGGAGCTCTGGAAACACCATATATTTT	CASWRAGSSGNTIYF	TRBV6-6	NA	NA	TRBJ1-3